The 7 T cell receptor beta chains listed next were all sequenced from one sample in a study of CD8 T cells in Susac syndrome. Random hexamers were used to reverse transcribe an amount of about 0.45 to 1 ug RNA. TCRdb independently ran MiXCR on the immunoSEQ multiplex PCR reads; one entry per CDR3 protein. This table holds roughly 180,000 distinct CDR3 sequences, about 94% found once. Input material: CD4+ T cells from PBMCs. The receptors shown here come from a human donor in good health.

The chain links TRBV3-1 to TRBJ1-2, with 7 nucleotides matching TRBD1. The junction had 7 bases not matched to a gene; V was cut back by 4 bases and J by 5 bases. Per germline, CDR1 LGHDT and CDR2 YNNKEL (reference sequence). The CDR3 has 14 residues. The CDR3 nucleotides are TGTGCCAGCAGCCTTCCGGGACAGTTATATGGCTACACCTTC. It encodes CASSLPGQLYGYTF.

V usage is TRBV3-1 and J usage is TRBJ2-5; 11 bases line up with TRBD2. The CDR3 runs 17 residues. Losses at the gene ends were 3 bases for V and 4 bases for J; bases not matched to a gene: 10. Germline V gives CDR1 LGHDT, CDR2 YNNKEL (reference sequence). CDR3 amino acids: CASSQALAGGLVETQYF. As DNA, the CDR3 is TGTGCCAGCAGCCAGGCTCTAGCGGGAGGCCTTGTAGAGACCCAGTACTTC.

CDR3 amino acids: CASSLDFVSYNEQFF. The CDR3 region has the DNA TGCGCCAGCAGCTTGGATTTCGTATCCTACAATGAGCAGTTCTTC. The chain couples TRBV5-1 to TRBJ2-1; no clear D. Trimming removed 0 bases at V and 1 base at J, with 8 bases between. Germline lookup yields CDR1 SGHRS and CDR2 YFSETQ. This CDR3 contains 15 residues. The full variable domain, with the rest looked up from reference TRBV5-1 and TRBJ2-1, is KAGVTQTPRYLIKTRGQQVTLSCSPISGHRSVSWYQQTPGQGLQFLFEYFSETQRNKGNFPGRFSGRQFSNSRSEMNVSTLELGDSALYLCASSLDFVSYNEQFFGPGTRLTVL.

V and J are TRBV7-2 and TRBJ2-7; no clear D gene. CDR1 and CDR2 from the germline V gene are SGHTA and FQGNSA. CDR3 size: 15 residues. V was trimmed by 1 base and J by 1 base, leaving 11 bases between them. DNA of the CDR3: TGTGCCAGCAGCTTAGGTGGAATAGGATCCTACGAGCAGTACTTC. It yields the protein CASSLGGIGSYEQYF.

The sample holds one count of this clonotype. This rearrangement joins TRBV7-2 to TRBJ2-3, with D hard to call. V lost 5 bases, J lost 1 base, and 7 bases lay in between. The CDR3 is made up of 13 amino acids. Germline loops: CDR1 SGHTA, CDR2 FQGNSA. The CDR3: CASSQPGTDTQYF. The CDR3 bases are TGTGCCAGCAGCCAACCGGGCACAGATACGCAGTATTTT.

This chain uses TRBV20-1 with TRBJ2-1; TRBD2 might be the D (5 bases). The CDR3 is 10 residues long. CDR1 and CDR2 (germline): DFQATT, SNEGSKA (reference sequence). V gave up 6 bases and J gave up 7 bases, with 7 bases separating them. The CDR3 sequence is CSAQRNEQFF. CDR3 DNA: TGCAGTGCACAGCGGAATGAGCAGTTCTTC.

This sequence joins TRBV30 and TRBJ2-2, with 9 bases matching TRBD1. This CDR3 comprises 16 residues. CDR1 GTSNPN and CDR2 SVGIG come from the germline V gene (reference sequence). The J segment lost 7 bases and the V segment lost 0 bases, leaving 9 bases of the junction unmatched. CDR3 loop: CAWSVWNPGQGGELFF. The CDR3 region has the DNA TGTGCCTGGAGTGTTTGGAATCCGGGACAGGGCGGGGAGCTGTTTTTT.